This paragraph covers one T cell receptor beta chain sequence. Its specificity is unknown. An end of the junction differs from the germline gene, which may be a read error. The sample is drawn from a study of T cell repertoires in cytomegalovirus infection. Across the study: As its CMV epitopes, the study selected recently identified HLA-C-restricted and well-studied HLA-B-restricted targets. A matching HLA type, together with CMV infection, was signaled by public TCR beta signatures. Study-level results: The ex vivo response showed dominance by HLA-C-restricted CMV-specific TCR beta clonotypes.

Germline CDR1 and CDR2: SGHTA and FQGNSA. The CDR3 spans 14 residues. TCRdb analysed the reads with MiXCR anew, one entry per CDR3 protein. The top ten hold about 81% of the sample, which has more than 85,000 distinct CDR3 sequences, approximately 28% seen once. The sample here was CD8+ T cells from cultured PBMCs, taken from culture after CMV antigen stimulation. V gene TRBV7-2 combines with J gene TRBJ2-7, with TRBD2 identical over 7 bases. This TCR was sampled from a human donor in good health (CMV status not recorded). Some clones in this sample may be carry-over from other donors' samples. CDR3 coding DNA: TGCGCCAGCACCGGACTAGAAGGCTCCTACAAGCAGTACTTC. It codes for CASTGLEGSYKQYF.